This TCR beta chain stems from a study of blood T cell repertoires in COVID-19 (dated by TCRdb to between 2020 and 2021). In the study overall: Collaborator samples came from the United States, Italy and Spain and covered acute and convalescent phases of COVID-19. A freely available public database, intended as a resource for researchers studying the immune response to SARS-CoV-2, is where the repertoires were released. The material from the prospective study consisted of cDNA or gDNA derived from T cells, B-cell-depleted T cells, or PBMCs. Deeply sampled blood TCRbeta repertoires from subjects exposed to, actively infected with, or recovered from COVID-19 were included in the dataset. Where available, HLA class I and class II types were taken from metadata supplied by the sample provider and were not determined by assay-based typing. Samples came from the ongoing ImmuneRACE study (first 160 participants) plus 1,254 subjects from 6 global collaborators. The sample metadata nearly always contained a de-identified subject ID, COVID-19 status, age in years and sex. General findings and caveats noted by the study authors: The quantity of clinical and demographic metadata differed by source and by participant and was supplied without curation.

The CDR3 runs 15 residues from the cysteine to the phenylalanine. The retained sequence is limited to the CDR3, 45 bases, with the frame set at the first base. The germline V gene sets CDR1 to MNHEY and CDR2 to SVGAGI. Trimming removed 6 bases from V and 7 bases from J, leaving 19 bases between the germline ends. To note about this clone: The specificity of this receptor is unknown. It has no much larger one-base neighbor in the sample; base qualities were not kept.

TCRbeta CDR3 regions were amplified from genomic DNA using the immunoSEQ Assay, a bias-controlled multiplex PCR. As for the authors' bioinformatics: Within the assay, amplification of reference gene primers was used to estimate how many nucleated cells each sample contained. Sequence reads were collapsed and filtered to measure the absolute abundance of every unique TCRbeta CDR3 rearrangement. For each sample, productive Simpson clonality was calculated as the square root of Simpson's diversity index over productive rearrangements. What TCRdb holds here is the immuneACCESS table cut down to in-frame rearrangements. Part of the clones is not present; checked against another copy, under half of the missing clones reflect an unresolved V gene, and the others are unexplained. The D gene and trimming were derived from the DNA, and the V and J assignments and clone size from that table. The sample table contains about 150,000 clones; only one count was recorded for about 80% of them. The top ten clones comprise about an eighth of the sample.

At one collaborating source in Seattle, patients were enrolled during active infection and were followed longitudinally through the course of disease. Whole blood was collected in K2EDTA tubes by collaborating institutions according to the institutions' own protocols. For TCRbeta analysis, collaborators shipped samples in one of three forms: frozen whole blood, isolated PBMCs, or DNA extracted from either of those sample types. Sequencing input: peripheral blood. The source of this sequence is an older woman with COVID-19, enrolled during active disease. The V and J segments used are TRBV6-5 and TRBJ1-5; the D gene identity is not certain. This receptor carries the CDR3 CASRKGGGAEQPQHF. The DNA sequence reads TGTGCCAGCAGGAAAGGTGGAGGAGCGGAGCAGCCCCAGCATTTT.